One and the same sample provided the 17 T cell receptor beta chains below, sequenced in a study of blood T cell repertoires in COVID-19. This table comes from immunoSEQ multiplex PCR, and its TCRdb copy is limited to in-frame clones, with some not included. The repertoire has 200,000 to 250,000 clones, more than 75% of them found once; the top ten carry 12%. Specimen: peripheral blood. All receptors come from a man older than 75 with acute or convalescent COVID-19.

This clone has just one count. The chain uses TRBV6-5 and TRBJ2-7; D perhaps matches TRBD1 (6 bases). V lost 9 bases and J lost 3, with 15 bases in between. Germline V gene sequence: CDR1 MNHEY, CDR2 SVGAGI. The CDR3 runs to 13 residues. This CDR3 reads CASHEKGVYEQYF. CDR3 DNA sequence: TGTGCCAGTCACGAAAAGGGGGTCTACGAGCAGTACTTC.

This rearrangement joins TRBV9 to TRBJ2-2; the D gene is possibly TRBD2 (6 bases). The CDR3 sequence is 16 residues long. The V gene lost 0 bases and the J gene lost 4 bases, with 13 bases spanning the gap. Per the germline V gene, CDR1 is SGDLS and CDR2 is YYNGEE. DNA for the CDR3: TGTGCCAGCAGCGTAGCGGAGGGAGTGGGCACCGGGGAGCTGTTTTTT. Amino acid sequence: CASSVAEGVGTGELFF.

This clone was counted a single time. The chain is built from TRBV5-1 and TRBJ2-4; 8 bases fit TRBD1. The CDR3 consists of 14 residues. The germline V gene encodes CDR1 SGHRS and CDR2 YFSETQ. V lost 4 bases, J lost 5 bases, and 5 bases stayed unmatched. The CDR3 region is CASSATGAENIQYF. In nucleotides, the CDR3 is TGCGCCAGCAGCGCGACAGGGGCAGAAAACATTCAGTACTTC. The whole variable domain, filled in from reference TRBV5-1 and TRBJ2-4, reads KAGVTQTPRYLIKTRGQQVTLSCSPISGHRSVSWYQQTPGQGLQFLFEYFSETQRNKGNFPGRFSGRQFSNSRSEMNVSTLELGDSALYLCASSATGAENIQYFGAGTRLSVL.

The chain combines TRBV21-1 with TRBJ2-5; the tabulated D call, TRBD1, remains unverified against the DNA. TRBV21-1 is a known pseudogene. The CDR3 contains 16 residues. In DNA form, the CDR3 reads TGTGCCAGCAGCAAAAACGACAGGGGTGACTTGCAGACCCAGTACTTC. Translating gives CASSKNDRGDLQTQYF.

V gene TRBV6-6 combines with J gene TRBJ1-1; 10 bases line up with TRBD1. Losses at the gene ends were 5 bases for V and 6 bases for J; bases not matched to a gene: 15. The CDR3 extends over 17 amino acids. The germline gives CDR1 MNHNY, CDR2 SVGAGI (reference sequence). CDR3 coding DNA: TGTGCCAGCAGTCCACGGGACAGGGGTCTTTTATGGGCTGAAGCTTTCTTT. Encoded protein: CASSPRDRGLLWAEAFF.

In DNA form, the CDR3 reads TGTGCCACCACGGACAGGACCAACACTGAAGCTTTCTTT. Protein sequence: CATTDRTNTEAFF. The chain carries TRBV19 and TRBJ1-1, with 7 bases matching TRBD1. J gave up 2 bases and V 10 bases, and 7 bases lay outside the gene matches. Per the germline V gene, CDR1 is LNHDA and CDR2 is SQIVND (reference sequence). The CDR3 consists of 13 residues.

This chain joins TRBV2 and TRBJ1-4; 8 nucleotides match TRBD1. CDR1 SNHLY and CDR2 FYNNEI come from the germline V gene. The CDR3 spans 12 residues. The CDR3 protein is CASGQGKEKLFF. As DNA, the CDR3 is TGTGCGAGCGGACAGGGTAAAGAAAAACTGTTTTTT.

CDR3 sequence (DNA): TGTGCCAGCAGCTTGGGTGGGACAAGGGGGAACGAGCCCCAGCATTTT. This translates into CASSLGGTRGNEPQHF. The chain uses TRBV5-5 and TRBJ1-5; the D gene is possibly TRBD1 (6 bases). Germline V gene data show CDR1 as SGHKS and CDR2 as YYEKEE (reference sequence). The CDR3 runs to 16 residues. V shed 0 bases and J shed 8 bases, with 18 bases lying between them.

The chain couples TRBV29-1 to TRBJ1-2; a possible D gene is TRBD1 (6 bases). CDR1 is SQVTM and CDR2 is ANQGSEA in the germline V gene. This CDR3 has 12 amino acids. Trimming cost V 2 bases and J 7 bases, with 11 bases left between them. The CDR3 region has the DNA TGCAGCGTTGAACCAGGGGACGGTGGCTACACCTTC. Translation gives CSVEPGDGGYTF.

Regarding this clone: The identical CDR3 is also encoded by other nucleotide sequences in the sample. The rearrangement joins TRBV29-1 to TRBJ1-5; D perhaps matches TRBD1 (5 bases). The germline V gene encodes CDR1 SQVTM and CDR2 ANQGSEA. The CDR3 covers 13 residues. Between the trimmed V and J ends, which lost 6 bases and 4 bases, there was a span of 13 bases. CDR3 DNA sequence: TGCAGCGTGCGAACGGGGGGAAATCAGCCCCAGCATTTT. It encodes CSVRTGGNQPQHF.

The CDR3 here is CASRDGTGVSPLHF. In DNA, the CDR3 is TGTGCCAGTAGGGATGGGACAGGGGTTTCACCCCTCCACTTT. J is TRBJ1-6 and V is TRBV19, with 10 bases lining up with TRBD1. Germline CDR1 is LNHDA and CDR2 is SQIVND (reference sequence). V shed 6 bases, J shed 9 bases, and the junction held 5 bases outside the gene matches. The CDR3 has 14 amino acids.

This clone showed up just once. V gene TRBV9 combines with J gene TRBJ2-7; the match to TRBD1 covers 9 bases. The CDR3 has 15 residues. Germline V gene sequence: CDR1 SGDLS, CDR2 YYNGEE. The junction had 4 bases not matched to a gene; V was cut back by 0 bases and J by 3 bases. CDR3 region: CASSVEGTGFYEQYF. The CDR3 DNA sequence: TGTGCCAGCAGCGTAGAAGGGACAGGGTTCTACGAGCAGTACTTC.

The CDR3 nucleotides are TGTGCCAGCGGCGTTGGACAGCGACGCACAGATACGCAGTATTTT. Translation: CASGVGQRRTDTQYF. The chain uses TRBV6-6 and TRBJ2-3; D perhaps matches TRBD1 (6 bases). Germline CDR1 is MNHNY and CDR2 is SVGAGI (reference sequence). The CDR3 loop spans 15 amino acids. V was trimmed by 8 bases and J by 1 base, leaving 16 bases between them.

This chain joins TRBV2 and TRBJ2-1; maybe TRBD2 (5 bases). The length of the CDR3 is 13 residues. Trimming took off 7 bases at V and 11 bases at J, with 18 bases between the two ends. Germline CDR1 and CDR2: SNHLY and FYNNEI. CDR3 amino acids: CASTSPSGEKQFF. CDR3 sequence (DNA): TGTGCCAGCACTAGCCCTTCAGGAGAGAAGCAGTTCTTC.

The chain employs TRBV2 and TRBJ1-5; 9 nucleotides align to TRBD1. The J segment lost 6 bases and the V segment lost 5 bases, leaving 11 bases of the junction unmatched. Germline-derived CDR1 and CDR2 are SNHLY and FYNNEI. CDR3 size: 16 residues. CDR3: CASSRPGQGGSQPQHF. The DNA of the CDR3 is TGTGCCAGCAGTCGTCCGGGACAGGGCGGAAGTCAGCCCCAGCATTTT.

The V and J genes are TRBV7-2 and TRBJ2-1; D call uncertain. Deletions cut 5 bases from V and 0 bases from J, with 11 bases between. The CDR3 runs to 15 residues. The V gene's germline CDR1 is SGHTA and CDR2 FQGNSA. The CDR3 bases are TGTGCCAGCAGCCTCGGAGTTAGCTCCTACAATGAGCAGTTCTTC. This gives the protein CASSLGVSSYNEQFF.

The V call is TRBV6-5, the J call TRBJ1-1; 8 bases line up with TRBD1. In germline, CDR1 is MNHEY, CDR2 SVGAGI. The CDR3 extends over 13 amino acids. V shed 2 bases and J 4 bases; nucleotides not matched to a gene: 0. The CDR3 DNA sequence: TGTGCCAGCAGTTACGACAGGGGCACTGAAGCTTTCTTT. Encoded protein: CASSYDRGTEAFF.